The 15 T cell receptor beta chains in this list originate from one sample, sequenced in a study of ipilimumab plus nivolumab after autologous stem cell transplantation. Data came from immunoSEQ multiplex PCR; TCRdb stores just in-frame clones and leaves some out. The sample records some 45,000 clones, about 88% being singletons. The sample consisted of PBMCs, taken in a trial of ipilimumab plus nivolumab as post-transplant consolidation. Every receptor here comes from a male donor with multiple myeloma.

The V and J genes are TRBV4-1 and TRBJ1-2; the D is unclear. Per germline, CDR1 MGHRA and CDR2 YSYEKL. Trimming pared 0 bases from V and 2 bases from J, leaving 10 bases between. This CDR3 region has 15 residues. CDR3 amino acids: CASSQEMTLNYGYTF. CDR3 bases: TGCGCCAGCAGCCAAGAAATGACGCTAAACTATGGCTACACCTTC.

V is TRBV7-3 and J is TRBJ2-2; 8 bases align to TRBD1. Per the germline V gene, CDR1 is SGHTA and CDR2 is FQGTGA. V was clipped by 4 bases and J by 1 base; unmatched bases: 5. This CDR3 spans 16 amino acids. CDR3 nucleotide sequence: TGTGCCAGCAGCTGGCAGGGGGCGCAGAACACCGGGGAGCTGTTTTTT. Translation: CASSWQGAQNTGELFF.

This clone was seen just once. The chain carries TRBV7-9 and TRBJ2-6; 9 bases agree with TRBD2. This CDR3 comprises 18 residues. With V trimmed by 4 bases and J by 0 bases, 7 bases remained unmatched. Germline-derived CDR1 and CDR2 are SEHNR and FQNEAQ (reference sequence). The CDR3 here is CASSSFLAGSSGANVLTF. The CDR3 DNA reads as TGTGCCAGCAGCTCTTTCCTAGCGGGGAGCTCTGGGGCCAACGTCCTGACTTTC.

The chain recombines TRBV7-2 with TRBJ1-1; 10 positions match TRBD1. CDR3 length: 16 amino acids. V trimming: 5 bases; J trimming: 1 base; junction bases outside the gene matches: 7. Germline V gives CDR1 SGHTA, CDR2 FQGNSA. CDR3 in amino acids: CASSLTGGWPNTEAFF. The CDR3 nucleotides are TGTGCCAGCAGCCTGACAGGGGGCTGGCCGAACACTGAAGCTTTCTTT.

The chain's CDR3 is CASSVDGVGTQYF. The CDR3 nucleotides are TGTGCCAGCAGCGTAGACGGGGTCGGTACCCAGTACTTC. The chain combines TRBV9 with TRBJ2-5, with D maybe TRBD2 (5 bases). The CDR3 runs to 13 residues. Germline CDR1 is SGDLS and CDR2 is YYNGEE. The V gene lost 0 bases and the J gene lost 8 bases, with 11 bases spanning the gap.

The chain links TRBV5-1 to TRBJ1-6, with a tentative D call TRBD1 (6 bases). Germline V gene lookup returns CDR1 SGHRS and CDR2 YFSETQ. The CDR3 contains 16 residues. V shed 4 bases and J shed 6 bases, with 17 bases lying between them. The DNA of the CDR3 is TGCGCCAGCAGCCTAGACCCAGGGGCGAGTAATTCACCCCTCCACTTT. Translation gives CASSLDPGASNSPLHF. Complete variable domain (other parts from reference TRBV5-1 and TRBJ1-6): KAGVTQTPRYLIKTRGQQVTLSCSPISGHRSVSWYQQTPGQGLQFLFEYFSETQRNKGNFPGRFSGRQFSNSRSEMNVSTLELGDSALYLCASSLDPGASNSPLHFGNGTRLTVT.

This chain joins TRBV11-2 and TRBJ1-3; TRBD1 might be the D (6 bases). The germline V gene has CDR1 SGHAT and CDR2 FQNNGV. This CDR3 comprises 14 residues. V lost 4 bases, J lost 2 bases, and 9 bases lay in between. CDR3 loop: CASSYRETGNTIYF. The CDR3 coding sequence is TGTGCCAGCAGCTACAGGGAAACTGGAAACACCATATATTTT.

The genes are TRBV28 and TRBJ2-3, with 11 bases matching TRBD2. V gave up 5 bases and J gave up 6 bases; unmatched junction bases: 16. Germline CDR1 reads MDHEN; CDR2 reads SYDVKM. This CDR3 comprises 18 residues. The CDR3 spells CASSRPTGTSGFMDTQYF. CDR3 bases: TGTGCCAGCAGTCGCCCAACAGGGACTAGCGGTTTTATGGATACGCAGTATTTT.

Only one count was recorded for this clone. CDR3 loop: CSVLAGGPDTQYF. The CDR3 DNA follows: TGCAGCGTTTTAGCGGGAGGGCCGGATACGCAGTATTTT. The genes are TRBV29-1 and TRBJ2-3; TRBD2 matches at 11 bases. The CDR3 is made up of 13 amino acids. V shed 5 bases, J shed 6 bases, and the junction held 4 bases outside the gene matches. From germline, CDR1 is SQVTM and CDR2 ANQGSEA.

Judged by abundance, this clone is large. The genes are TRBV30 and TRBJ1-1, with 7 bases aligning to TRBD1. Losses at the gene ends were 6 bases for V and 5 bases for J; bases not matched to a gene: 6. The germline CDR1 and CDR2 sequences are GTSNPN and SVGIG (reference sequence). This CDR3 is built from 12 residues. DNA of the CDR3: TGTGCCTGCAAGGGGGCCTGGACTGAAGCTTTCTTT. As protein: CACKGAWTEAFF.

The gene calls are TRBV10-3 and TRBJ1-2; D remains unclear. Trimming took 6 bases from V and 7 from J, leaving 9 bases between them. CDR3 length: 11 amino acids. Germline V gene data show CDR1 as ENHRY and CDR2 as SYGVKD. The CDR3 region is CAIRVTGGYTF. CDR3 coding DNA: TGTGCCATCAGGGTTACGGGTGGCTACACCTTC.

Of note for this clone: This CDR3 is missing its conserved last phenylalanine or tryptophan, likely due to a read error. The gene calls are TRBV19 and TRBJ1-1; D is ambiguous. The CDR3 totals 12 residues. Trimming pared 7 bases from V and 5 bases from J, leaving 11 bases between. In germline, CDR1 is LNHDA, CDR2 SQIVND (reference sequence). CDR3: CASTSRWTEAFL. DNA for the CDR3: TGTGCCAGTACCTCCAGGTGGACTGAAGCTTTCCTT.

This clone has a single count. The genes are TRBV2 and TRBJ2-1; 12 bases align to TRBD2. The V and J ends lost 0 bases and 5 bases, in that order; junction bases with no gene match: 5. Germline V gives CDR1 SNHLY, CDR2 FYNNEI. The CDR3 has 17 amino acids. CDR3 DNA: TGTGCCAGCAGTGAAGCTTTACTAGCGGGGGGCGACAATGAGCAGTTCTTC. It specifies CASSEALLAGGDNEQFF. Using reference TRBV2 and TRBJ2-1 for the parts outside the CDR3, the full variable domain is EPEVTQTPSHQVTQMGQEVILRCVPISNHLYFYWYRQILGQKVEFLVSFYNNEISEKSEIFDDQFSVERPDGSNFTLKIRSTKLEDSAMYFCASSEALLAGGDNEQFFGPGTRLTVL.

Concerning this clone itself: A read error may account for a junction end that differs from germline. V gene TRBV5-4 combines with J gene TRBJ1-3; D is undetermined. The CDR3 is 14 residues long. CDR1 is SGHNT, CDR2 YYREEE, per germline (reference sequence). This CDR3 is CASSQVRSGNTIYF. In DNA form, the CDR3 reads TGCGCCAGCAGCCAGGTTCGCTCTGGAAACACCATATATTTT.

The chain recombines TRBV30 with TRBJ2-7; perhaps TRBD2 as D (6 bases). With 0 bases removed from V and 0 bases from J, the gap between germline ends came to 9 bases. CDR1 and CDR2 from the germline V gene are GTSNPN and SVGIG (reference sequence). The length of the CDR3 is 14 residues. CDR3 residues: CAWSVGGVSYEQYF. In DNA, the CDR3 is TGTGCCTGGAGTGTAGGCGGGGTCTCCTACGAGCAGTACTTC.